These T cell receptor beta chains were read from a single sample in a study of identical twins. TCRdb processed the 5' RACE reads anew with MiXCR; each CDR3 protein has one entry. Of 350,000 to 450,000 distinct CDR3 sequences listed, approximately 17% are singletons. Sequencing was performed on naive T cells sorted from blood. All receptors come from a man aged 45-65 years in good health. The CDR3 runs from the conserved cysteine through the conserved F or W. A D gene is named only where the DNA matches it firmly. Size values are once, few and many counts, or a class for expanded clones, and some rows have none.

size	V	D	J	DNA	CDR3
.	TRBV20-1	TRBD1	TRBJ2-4	TGCAGTGCTACGACAGGGGGCAAAAACATTCAGTACTTC	CSATTGGKNIQYF
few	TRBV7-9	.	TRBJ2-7	TGTGCCAGCAGCTTAGGCTCGAACGAGCAGTACTTC	CASSLGSNEQYF
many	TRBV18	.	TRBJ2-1	TGTGCCAGCTCACATCAGTTCAATGAGCAGTTCTTC	CASSHQFNEQFF
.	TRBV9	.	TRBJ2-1	TGTGCCAGCAGCGTATTGACAGGCCTATACAATGAGCAGTTCTTC	CASSVLTGLYNEQFF
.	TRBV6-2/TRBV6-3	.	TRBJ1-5	TGTGCCAGCAGTCCAACAGGGCGCGGCCAGCCCCAGCATTTT	CASSPTGRGQPQHF
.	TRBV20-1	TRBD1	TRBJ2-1	TGCAGTGCTAGAGATCCAACATCCGGGACAGATTACAATGAGCAGTTCTTC	CSARDPTSGTDYNEQFF
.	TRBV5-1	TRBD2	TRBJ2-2	TGCGCCAGCAGCGCCGGACTAGCGCCCGGCACCGGGGAGCTGTTTTTT	CASSAGLAPGTGELFF
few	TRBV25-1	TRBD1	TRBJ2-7	TGTGCCAGCAGTGGACCGGGACAGGGGTTGTACGAGCAGTACTTC	CASSGPGQGLYEQYF
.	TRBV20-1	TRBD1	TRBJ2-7	TGCAGTGCTAGAAGGCTCACAGGGGTCGCCTACGAGCAGTACTTC	CSARRLTGVAYEQYF
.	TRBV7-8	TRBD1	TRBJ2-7	TGTGCCAGCAGCTTAGGGACAGGGGGGACCAACGAGCAGTACTTC	CASSLGTGGTNEQYF
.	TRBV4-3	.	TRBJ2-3	TGCGCCAGCAGCCAAGGCCTTACAGGGGGAGGGAGCACAGATACGCAGTATTTT	CASSQGLTGGGSTDTQYF
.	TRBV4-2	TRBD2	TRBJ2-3	TGTGCCAGCAGACAAGGTCCTGGACTAGTTCCCGATACGCAGTATTTT	CASRQGPGLVPDTQYF
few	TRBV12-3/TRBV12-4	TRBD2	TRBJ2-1	TGTGCCAGCAGTCTAGCGGGGGTTAACAATGAGCAGTTCTTC	CASSLAGVNNEQFF
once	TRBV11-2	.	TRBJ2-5	TGTGCCAGCATCCGGGCCCTGGGAGAGACCCAGTACTTC	CASIRALGETQYF
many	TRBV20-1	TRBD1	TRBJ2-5	TGCAGTGCTAGCCCCGGCAGGGGGCTTCAAGAGACCCAGTACTTC	CSASPGRGLQETQYF
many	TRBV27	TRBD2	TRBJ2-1	TGTGCCAGCAGCGGACTAGCGGGCACCTACAATGAGCAGTTCTTC	CASSGLAGTYNEQFF
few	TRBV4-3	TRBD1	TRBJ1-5	TGCGCCAGCAGCCAAGATTTGACAGGGGGGGAGAGTGTGCCCCAGCATTTT	CASSQDLTGGESVPQHF
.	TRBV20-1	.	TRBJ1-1	TGCAGTGCTAGCCCCCCCAGGGAGAACACTGAAGCTTTCTTT	CSASPPRENTEAFF
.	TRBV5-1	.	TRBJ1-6	TGCGCCAGCAGCTTGGCAGGGAATTCAGCCCTCCACTTT	CASSLAGNSALHF
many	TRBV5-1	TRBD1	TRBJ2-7	TGCGCCAGCAGCTTCCTCGACAGGGGGCAGCTCTACGAGCAGTACTTC	CASSFLDRGQLYEQYF
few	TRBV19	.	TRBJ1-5	TGTGCCAGTAGTATTGGGGGGGGGGACCAGCCCCAGCATTTT	CASSIGGGDQPQHF
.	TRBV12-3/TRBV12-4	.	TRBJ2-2	TGTGCCAGCAGGCTATCCGGGGGCACCGGGGAGCTGTTTTTT	CASRLSGGTGELFF